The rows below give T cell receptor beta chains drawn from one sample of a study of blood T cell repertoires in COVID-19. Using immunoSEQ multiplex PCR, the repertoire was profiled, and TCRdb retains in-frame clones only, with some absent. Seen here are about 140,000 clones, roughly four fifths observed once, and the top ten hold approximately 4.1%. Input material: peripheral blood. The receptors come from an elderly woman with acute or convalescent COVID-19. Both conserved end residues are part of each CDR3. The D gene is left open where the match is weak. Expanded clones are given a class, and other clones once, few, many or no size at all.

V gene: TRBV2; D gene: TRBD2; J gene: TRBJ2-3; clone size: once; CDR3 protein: CASSALAGAYSTDTQYF; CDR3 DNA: TGTGCCAGCAGTGCCCTAGCGGGAGCCTATAGCACAGATACGCAGTATTTT
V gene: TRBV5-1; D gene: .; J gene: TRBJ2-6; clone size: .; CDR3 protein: CASSSVFSGANVLTF; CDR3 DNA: TGCGCCAGCAGCTCCGTCTTCTCTGGGGCCAACGTCCTGACTTTC
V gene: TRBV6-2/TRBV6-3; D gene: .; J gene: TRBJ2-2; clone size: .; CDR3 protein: CASSYSKSGVSGELFF; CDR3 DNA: TGTGCCAGCAGTTACTCGAAGTCGGGGGTATCAGGGGAGCTGTTTTTT
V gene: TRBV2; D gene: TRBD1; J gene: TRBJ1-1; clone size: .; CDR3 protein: CASSAFGQVVNTEAFF; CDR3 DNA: TGTGCCAGCAGTGCATTTGGACAGGTAGTGAACACTGAAGCTTTCTTT
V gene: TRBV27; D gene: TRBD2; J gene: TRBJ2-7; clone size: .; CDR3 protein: CASGRGSGGVNEQYF; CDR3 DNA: TGTGCCAGCGGCCGGGGGAGCGGGGGAGTCAACGAGCAGTACTTC
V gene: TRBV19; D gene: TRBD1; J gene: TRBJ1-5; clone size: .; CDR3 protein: CASSISPRTDRGRGQPQHF; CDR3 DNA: TGTGCCAGTAGTATATCCCCTCGAACGGACAGGGGGCGAGGTCAGCCCCAGCATTTT
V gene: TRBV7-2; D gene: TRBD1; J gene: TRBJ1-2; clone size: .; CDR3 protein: CASSSRQGQDGYTF; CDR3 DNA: TGTGCCAGCAGCTCACGCCAGGGACAGGATGGCTACACCTTC
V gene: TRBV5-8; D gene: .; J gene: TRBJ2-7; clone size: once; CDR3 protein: CASSLSPRYEQYF; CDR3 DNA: TGTGCCAGCAGCTTGTCTCCTCGTTACGAGCAGTACTTC
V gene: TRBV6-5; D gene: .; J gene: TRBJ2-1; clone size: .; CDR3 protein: CASSSLAPEQFF; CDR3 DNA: TGTGCCAGCAGTTCTCTAGCGCCTGAGCAGTTCTTC
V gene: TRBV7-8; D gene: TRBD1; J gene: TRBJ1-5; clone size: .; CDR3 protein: CASSLAVLGQGRINQPQHF; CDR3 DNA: TGTGCCAGCAGCTTAGCGGTTTTAGGACAGGGGCGAATAAATCAGCCCCAGCATTTT
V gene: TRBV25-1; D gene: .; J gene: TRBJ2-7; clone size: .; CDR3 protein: CASSPPGGFLLLF; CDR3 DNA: TGTGCCAGCAGTCCCCCCGGCGGCTTCCTCCTCCTCTTC
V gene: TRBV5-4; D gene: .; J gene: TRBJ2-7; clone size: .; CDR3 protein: CASSLAGGRSYEQYF; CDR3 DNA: TGTGCCAGCAGCTTGGCCGGTGGTCGATCCTACGAGCAGTACTTC
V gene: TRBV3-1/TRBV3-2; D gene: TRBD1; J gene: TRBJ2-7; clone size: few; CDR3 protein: CASSQQGAHEQYF; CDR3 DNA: TGTGCCAGCAGCCAACAGGGGGCCCACGAGCAGTACTTC
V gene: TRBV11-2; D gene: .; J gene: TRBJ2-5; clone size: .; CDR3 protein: CASSLGGSGQETQYF; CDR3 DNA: TGTGCCAGCAGCTTAGGGGGTTCAGGGCAAGAGACCCAGTACTTC
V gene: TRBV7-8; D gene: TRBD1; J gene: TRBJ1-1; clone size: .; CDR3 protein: CASSLATGVDTEAFF; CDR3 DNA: TGTGCCAGCAGCTTAGCGACAGGGGTAGATACTGAAGCTTTCTTT
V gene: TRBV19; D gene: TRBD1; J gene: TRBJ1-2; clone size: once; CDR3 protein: CASSKGTGYGYTF; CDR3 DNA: TGTGCCAGTAGTAAGGGGACAGGGTACGGCTACACCTTC
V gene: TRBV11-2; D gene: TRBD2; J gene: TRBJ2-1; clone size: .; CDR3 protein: CASTLNPRGGSVYNEQFF; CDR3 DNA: TGTGCCAGCACCTTGAACCCCCGGGGCGGGAGTGTTTACAATGAGCAGTTCTTC
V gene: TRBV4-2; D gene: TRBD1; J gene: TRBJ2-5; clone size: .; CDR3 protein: CASSQGTGGAGETQYF; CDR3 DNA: TGTGCCAGCAGCCAGGGGACAGGGGGCGCGGGGGAGACCCAGTACTTC
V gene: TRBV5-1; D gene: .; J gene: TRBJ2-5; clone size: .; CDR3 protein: CASSSSAGDGAQYF; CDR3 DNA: TGCGCCAGCAGCTCGTCGGCAGGCGACGGGGCCCAGTACTTC
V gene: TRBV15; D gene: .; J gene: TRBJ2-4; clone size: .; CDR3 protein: CATSRDRTALAKNIQYF; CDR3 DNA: TGTGCCACCAGCAGAGATCGGACTGCGCTAGCCAAAAACATTCAGTACTTC
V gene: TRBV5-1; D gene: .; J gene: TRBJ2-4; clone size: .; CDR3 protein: CASSLDAAGGIQYF; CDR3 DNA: TGCGCCAGCAGCTTGGATGCAGCGGGTGGCATTCAGTACTTC
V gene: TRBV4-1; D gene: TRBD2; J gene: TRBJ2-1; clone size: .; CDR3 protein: CASSQDESGGTYNEQFF; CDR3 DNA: TGCGCCAGCAGCCAAGATGAGAGCGGGGGCACCTACAATGAGCAGTTCTTC
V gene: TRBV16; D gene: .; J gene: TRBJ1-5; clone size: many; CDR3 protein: CASSQLGPAGTEPQHF; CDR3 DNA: TGTGCCAGCAGCCAATTAGGCCCGGCGGGCACGGAGCCCCAGCATTTT
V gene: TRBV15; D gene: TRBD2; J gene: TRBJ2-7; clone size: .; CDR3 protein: CATSRAPGGSGYEQYF; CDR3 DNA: TGTGCCACCAGCAGAGCCCCGGGGGGTAGTGGCTACGAGCAGTACTTC
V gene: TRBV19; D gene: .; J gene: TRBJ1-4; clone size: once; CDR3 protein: CASSTTGLNEKLFF; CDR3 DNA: TGTGCCAGTAGTACCACTGGGCTGAATGAAAAACTGTTTTTT
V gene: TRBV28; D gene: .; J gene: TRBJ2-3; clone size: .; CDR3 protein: CASSLFRFGTRGEADTQYF; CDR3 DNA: TGTGCCAGCAGTTTATTTCGGTTTGGGACCAGGGGAGAAGCAGATACGCAGTATTTT
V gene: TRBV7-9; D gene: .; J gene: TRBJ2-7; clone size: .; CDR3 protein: CASSSTRRGVYEQYF; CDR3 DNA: TGTGCCAGCAGCTCCACTAGGCGGGGTGTGTACGAGCAGTACTTC
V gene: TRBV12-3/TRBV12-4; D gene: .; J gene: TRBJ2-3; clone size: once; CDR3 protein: CASSYYTDTQYF; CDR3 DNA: TGTGCCAGCAGCTACTACACAGATACGCAGTATTTT
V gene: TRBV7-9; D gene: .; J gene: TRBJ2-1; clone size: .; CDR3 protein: CASSPASVWGDEQFF; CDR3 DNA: TGTGCCAGCAGCCCCGCGTCTGTTTGGGGGGATGAGCAGTTCTTC
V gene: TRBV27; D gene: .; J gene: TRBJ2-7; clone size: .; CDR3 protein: CASSLEGSSYEQYF; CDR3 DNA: TGTGCCAGCAGTTTGGAGGGGAGCTCCTACGAGCAGTACTTC
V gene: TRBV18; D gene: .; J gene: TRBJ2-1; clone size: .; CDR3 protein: CASSPRTADNEQFF; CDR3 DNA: TGTGCCAGCTCACCAAGGACTGCAGACAATGAGCAGTTCTTC
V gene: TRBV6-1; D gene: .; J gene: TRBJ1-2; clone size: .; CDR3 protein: CASSDRGWTSNYGYTF; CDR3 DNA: TGTGCCAGCAGTGACCGGGGGTGGACTTCTAACTATGGCTACACCTTC
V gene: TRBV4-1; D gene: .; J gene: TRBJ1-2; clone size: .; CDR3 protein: CASSQDIRYRGYTF; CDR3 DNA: TGCGCCAGCAGCCAAGATATCAGGTACCGTGGCTACACCTTC
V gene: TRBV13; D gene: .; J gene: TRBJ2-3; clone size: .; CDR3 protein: CASSLVSDTQYF; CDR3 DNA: TGTGCCAGCAGCTTAGTATCAGATACGCAGTATTTT
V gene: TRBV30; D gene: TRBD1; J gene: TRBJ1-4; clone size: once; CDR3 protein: CAWSVQGEKLFF; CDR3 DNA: TGTGCCTGGAGTGTACAGGGGGAAAAACTGTTTTTT
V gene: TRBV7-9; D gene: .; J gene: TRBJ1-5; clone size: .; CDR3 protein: CASSRGLYQPQHF; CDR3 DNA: TGTGCCAGCAGCCGGGGTTTATATCAGCCCCAGCATTTT
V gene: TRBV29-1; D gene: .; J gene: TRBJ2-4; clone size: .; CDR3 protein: CSVWTVGKNIQYF; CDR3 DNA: TGCAGCGTCTGGACAGTCGGCAAAAACATTCAGTACTTC
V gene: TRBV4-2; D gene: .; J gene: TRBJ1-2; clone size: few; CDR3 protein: CASSQPGQNYGYTF; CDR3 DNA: TGTGCCAGCAGCCAACCGGGACAAAACTATGGCTACACCTTC
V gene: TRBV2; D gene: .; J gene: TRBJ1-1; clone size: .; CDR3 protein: CASTGQFMNTEAFF; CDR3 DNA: TGTGCCAGCACTGGACAGTTCATGAACACTGAAGCTTTCTTT
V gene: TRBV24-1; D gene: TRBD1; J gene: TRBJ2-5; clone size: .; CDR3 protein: CATSDGTGGQETQYF; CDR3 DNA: TGTGCCACCAGTGATGGGACAGGGGGTCAAGAGACCCAGTACTTC
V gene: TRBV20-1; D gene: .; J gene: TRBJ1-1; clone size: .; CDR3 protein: CSARDNGATFF; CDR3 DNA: TGCAGTGCTAGAGATAATGGGGCAACTTTCTTT
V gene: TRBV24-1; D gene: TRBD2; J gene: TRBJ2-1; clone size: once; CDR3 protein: CATSDSLAESYNEQFF; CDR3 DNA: TGTGCCACCAGTGATTCACTAGCGGAATCCTACAATGAGCAGTTCTTC
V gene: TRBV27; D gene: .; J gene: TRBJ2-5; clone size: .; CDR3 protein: CASRIARGVQETQYF; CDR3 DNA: TGTGCCAGCAGGATTGCTAGGGGTGTCCAAGAGACCCAGTACTTC
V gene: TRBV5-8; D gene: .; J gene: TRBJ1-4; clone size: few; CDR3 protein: CASSLFYRVTNEKLFF; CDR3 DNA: TGTGCCAGCAGCTTATTTTACAGGGTCACTAATGAAAAACTGTTTTTT
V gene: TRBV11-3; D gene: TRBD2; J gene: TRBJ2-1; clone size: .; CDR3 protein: CARHRGGFNEQFF; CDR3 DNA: TGTGCCCGTCACCGCGGGGGGTTCAATGAGCAGTTCTTC
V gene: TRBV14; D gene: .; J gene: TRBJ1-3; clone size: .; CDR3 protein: CASSQVRGNTIYF; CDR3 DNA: TGTGCCAGCAGCCAAGTTCGGGGAAACACCATATATTTT
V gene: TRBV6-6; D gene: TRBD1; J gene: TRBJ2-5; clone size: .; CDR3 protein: CASVQGARETQYF; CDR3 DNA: TGTGCCAGCGTTCAGGGGGCAAGGGAGACCCAGTACTTC
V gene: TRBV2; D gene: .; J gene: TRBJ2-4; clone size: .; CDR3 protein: CASSEWGLDIQYF; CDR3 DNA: TGTGCCAGCAGTGAATGGGGGCTTGACATTCAGTACTTC
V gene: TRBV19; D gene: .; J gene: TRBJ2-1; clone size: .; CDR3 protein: CASSISAGNTYNEQFF; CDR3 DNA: TGTGCCAGTAGTATATCGGCAGGCAACACCTACAATGAGCAGTTCTTC
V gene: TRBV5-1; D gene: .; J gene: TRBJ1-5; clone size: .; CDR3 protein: CASSLGQNNQPQHF; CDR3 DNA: TGCGCCAGCAGCTTGGGACAGAACAATCAGCCCCAGCATTTT
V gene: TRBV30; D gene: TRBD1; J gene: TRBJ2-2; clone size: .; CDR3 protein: CALPAQGAYNTGELFF; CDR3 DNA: TGTGCCTTGCCAGCCCAGGGGGCTTATAACACCGGGGAGCTGTTTTTT